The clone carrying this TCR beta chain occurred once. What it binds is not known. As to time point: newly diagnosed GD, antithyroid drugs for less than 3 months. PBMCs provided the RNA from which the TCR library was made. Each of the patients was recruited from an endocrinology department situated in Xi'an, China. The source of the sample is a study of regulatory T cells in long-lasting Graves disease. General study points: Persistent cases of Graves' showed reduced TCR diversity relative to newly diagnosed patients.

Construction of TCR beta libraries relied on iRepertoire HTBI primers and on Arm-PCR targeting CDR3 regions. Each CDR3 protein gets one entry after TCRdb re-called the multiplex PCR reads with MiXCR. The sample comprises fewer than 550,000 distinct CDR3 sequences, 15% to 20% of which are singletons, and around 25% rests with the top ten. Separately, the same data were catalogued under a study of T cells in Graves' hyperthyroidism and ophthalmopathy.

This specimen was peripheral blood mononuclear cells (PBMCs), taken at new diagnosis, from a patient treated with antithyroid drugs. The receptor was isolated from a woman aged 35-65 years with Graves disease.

CDR3: CATRETENQPQHF. DNA for the CDR3: TGTGCCACCAGGGAAACCGAAAATCAGCCCCAGCATTTT. The chain links TRBV24-1 to TRBJ1-5; D remains unclear. This CDR3 is 13 amino acids long. V was pared by 7 bases and J by 4 bases, with 10 bases between. Per germline, CDR1 KGHDR and CDR2 SFDVKD.